The clone carrying this T cell receptor (beta chain) turned up a few times. What it binds is unknown. This record comes from a study of T-cell memory formation after mild COVID-19. In the study overall: Clustering of TCRs was largely donor specific. Notes on the study in general: Pre-infection memory harbored some responding clones, suggesting cross-reactive memory joined. Nothing confirmed that second-wave clones peaking on day 37 were specific for SARS-CoV-2.

Per germline, CDR1 KGHDR and CDR2 SFDVKD. The length of the CDR3 is 14 residues. V was trimmed by 7 bases and J by 3 bases, leaving 14 bases between them. TCRdb re-derived calls from the 5' RACE reads in MiXCR, one entry per CDR3 protein. Among about 27,000 distinct CDR3 sequences, around 6.8% were seen once, and the ten largest hold roughly 13%. The sample taken for sequencing was PBMCs or a T cell subset sorted from them (not recorded which). The rearrangement joins TRBV24-1 to TRBJ2-5; a weak D match, TRBD2 (6 bases). This TCR was sampled from an adult woman who had mild COVID-19 (a few samples of this study predate the infection). Cell type and time point are not known. In DNA, the CDR3 is TGTGCCACCAGCGGATGGGGGGAGGAAGAGACCCAGTACTTC. It yields the protein CATSGWGEEETQYF.